The clone carrying this TCR beta chain has just a few counts. No antigen is known for it. MiXCR was run by TCRdb on the 5' RACE reads, yielding one entry per CDR3 protein. The data contain roughly 700,000 distinct CDR3 sequences, 19% of them singletons. This sample is drawn from a study of CD8 T cells in ankylosing spondylitis. Study findings and constraints: A TCR beta motif made of several highly homologous variants seemed typical of ankylosing spondylitis blood.

The origin of this receptor is a male donor with ankylosing spondylitis. Sequencing was done on a sample of blood, either unsorted or a sorted T cell fraction (not recorded which).

As DNA, the CDR3 is TGCAGCGTTGTTGGGCACACCGGGGAGCTGTTTTTT. Encoded protein: CSVVGHTGELFF. The rearrangement joins TRBV29-1 to TRBJ2-2; D gene uncertain. Germline assignment: CDR1 SQVTM and CDR2 ANQGSEA. CDR3 length: 12 amino acids. Trimming removed 4 bases at V and 3 bases at J, with 6 bases between.